Presented here are 9 T cell receptor beta chains from one specimen sequenced in a study of blood T cell repertoires in COVID-19 (dated by TCRdb to 2020 to 2022). Libraries were built with the immunoSEQ multiplex PCR assay. Imported from immuneACCESS, the table was reduced by TCRdb to in-frame sequences with V and J called. These copies leave out some clones; in studies compared against another copy, an unresolved V gene accounts for under half, and the cause of the remainder is not known. For this sample there are fewer than 100,000 clones; roughly 85% appear just once. The ten largest clones represent roughly 9.6% of the sample. Sequenced input: peripheral blood. The receptors here all came from a man aged 45-65 years with COVID-19, enrolled during active disease.

This chain uses TRBV5-1 with TRBJ1-3, with D perhaps TRBD1 (5 bases). Germline V gene sequence: CDR1 SGHRS, CDR2 YFSETQ. Trimming shortened V by 4 bases and J by 0 bases, and 8 bases separated the two germline ends. This CDR3 contains 14 residues. CDR3 sequence: CASSTDSSGNTIYF. The CDR3 DNA reads as TGCGCCAGCAGCACCGACAGCTCTGGAAACACCATATATTTT. The full variable domain, rest sourced from reference TRBV5-1 and TRBJ1-3, is KAGVTQTPRYLIKTRGQQVTLSCSPISGHRSVSWYQQTPGQGLQFLFEYFSETQRNKGNFPGRFSGRQFSNSRSEMNVSTLELGDSALYLCASSTDSSGNTIYFGEGSWLTVV.

The gene calls are TRBV7-9 and TRBJ2-6; no clear D gene. This CDR3 has 11 residues. Germline V gene data show CDR1 as SEHNR and CDR2 as FQNEAQ (reference sequence). V was pared by 5 bases and J by 9 bases, with 5 bases between. The CDR3 DNA sequence: TGTGCCAGCAGCCCAATCAACGTCCTGACTTTC. Translating it yields CASSPINVLTF.

This clone has just one count. V usage is TRBV5-8 and J usage is TRBJ1-2; a weak D match, TRBD1 (5 bases). The V end was cut by 4 bases, the J end by 4 bases, with 11 bases between. Germline assignment: CDR1 SGHTS and CDR2 YDEGEE. This CDR3 has 13 residues. The CDR3 nucleotides read TGTGCCAGCAGCCGGGACTCCATCTATGGCTACACCTTC. This codes for CASSRDSIYGYTF.

This chain connects TRBV7-2 to TRBJ2-1; no clear D. V was shortened by 2 bases and J by 2 bases, with 7 bases between the two germline ends. This CDR3 has 14 amino acids. In germline, CDR1 is SGHTA, CDR2 FQGNSA. The CDR3 reads CASSLSPAYNEQFF. The CDR3 nucleotides are TGTGCCAGCAGCTTATCCCCGGCCTACAATGAGCAGTTCTTC.

The V and J genes are TRBV10-3 and TRBJ1-5, with D perhaps TRBD1 (6 bases). The CDR3 is made up of 13 amino acids. V was trimmed by 4 bases and J by 4 bases, leaving 8 bases between them. Germline CDR1 reads ENHRY; CDR2 reads SYGVKD. The CDR3 loop is CAISVGGNQPQHF. CDR3 DNA sequence: TGTGCCATCAGTGTAGGGGGAAATCAGCCCCAGCATTTT.

V and J are TRBV4-1 and TRBJ2-1, with D tentatively TRBD1 (6 bases). This CDR3 contains 14 residues. Between the trimmed V and J ends, which lost 2 bases and 1 base, there was a span of 6 bases. Germline V gene lookup returns CDR1 MGHRA and CDR2 YSYEKL. The CDR3 here is CASSQTGSYNEQFF. DNA of the CDR3: TGCGCCAGCAGCCAAACAGGGTCCTACAATGAGCAGTTCTTC.

The chain recombines TRBV30 with TRBJ2-4, with D unclear. Trimming cost V 2 bases and J 0 bases, with 11 bases left between them. In germline, CDR1 is GTSNPN, CDR2 SVGIG (reference sequence). This CDR3 has 15 residues. CDR3 coding DNA: TGTGCCTGGAGTTACACAGTAAAAGCCAAAAACATTCAGTACTTC. The encoded protein is CAWSYTVKAKNIQYF. Full variable domain (rest looked up from reference TRBV30 and TRBJ2-4): SQTIHQWPATLVQPVGSPLSLECTVEGTSNPNLYWYRQAAGRGLQLLFYSVGIGQISSEVPQNLSASRPQDRQFILSSKKLLLSDSGFYLCAWSYTVKAKNIQYFGAGTRLSVL.

The chain is built from TRBV6-5 and TRBJ1-5, with TRBD1 identical over 7 bases. The CDR3 extends over 13 amino acids. Germline V gives CDR1 MNHEY, CDR2 SVGAGI. Germline trimming cut 6 bases from V and 7 bases from J; bases unmatched to any gene: 6. Here the CDR3 reads CASREGAGQPQHF. In DNA form, the CDR3 reads TGTGCCAGCAGGGAGGGGGCGGGACAGCCCCAGCATTTT.

V gene TRBV6-5 combines with J gene TRBJ1-2; TRBD1 is a possible D gene (6 bases). V lost 5 bases to trimming and J lost 3 bases, with 10 bases between them. The CDR3 sequence is 13 residues long. Germline V gene data show CDR1 as MNHEY and CDR2 as SVGAGI. CDR3 region: CASSRAGDYGYTF. The CDR3 DNA sequence: TGTGCCAGCAGTCGGGCAGGGGACTATGGCTACACCTTC.